The 31 T cell receptor beta chains in this list originate from one sample, sequenced in a study of cytomegalovirus exposure and HLA in healthy donors. Measured with immunoSEQ multiplex PCR; TCRdb has only the in-frame clones, and not every one. The sample lists 350,000 or so clones; 70% to 90% were seen once. Source material: PBMCs. The source of these receptors is a woman under 30 in good health and CMV-seronegative.

The V and J genes are TRBV7-2 and TRBJ1-5, with unresolved D. The germline V and J ends were trimmed by 5 bases and 10 bases, with 18 bases remaining between them. The CDR3 runs 14 residues. CDR1 and CDR2 (germline): SGHTA, FQGNSA. The CDR3 nucleotides read TGTGCCAGCAGCCCCCTGGCGGGTGGTTCTCCCCAGCATTTT. Residues: CASSPLAGGSPQHF.

The J gene is TRBJ2-7, the V gene TRBV7-2; a possible D gene is TRBD2 (5 bases). Trimming took 5 bases from V and 7 from J, leaving 12 bases between them. The CDR3 has 12 amino acids. Germline lookup yields CDR1 SGHTA and CDR2 FQGNSA. The CDR3 nucleotides read TGTGCCAGCAGCGGGAGTTTCGAGGAGCAGTACTTC. Its translation is CASSGSFEEQYF.

The V call is TRBV2, the J call TRBJ2-2; possibly TRBD1 for D (5 bases). The CDR3 consists of 15 residues. Trimming cost V 8 bases and J 1 base, with 14 bases left between them. Germline loops: CDR1 SNHLY, CDR2 FYNNEI. The CDR3 here is CASAISGQNTGELFF. CDR3 in DNA: TGTGCCAGCGCTATTAGTGGACAGAACACCGGGGAGCTGTTTTTT. Variable domain in full (rest from reference TRBV2 and TRBJ2-2): EPEVTQTPSHQVTQMGQEVILRCVPISNHLYFYWYRQILGQKVEFLVSFYNNEISEKSEIFDDQFSVERPDGSNFTLKIRSTKLEDSAMYFCASAISGQNTGELFFGEGSRLTVL.

The V call is TRBV5-4, the J call TRBJ2-7; TRBD1 might be the D (6 bases). Trimming removed 3 bases at V and 0 bases at J, with 13 bases between. CDR3 length: 15 residues. Germline V gene sequence: CDR1 SGHNT, CDR2 YYREEE (reference sequence). The CDR3 nucleotides are TGTGCCAGCAGCTCTAATACAGGGATCTCCTACGAGCAGTACTTC. Its translation is CASSSNTGISYEQYF. The complete variable domain, with remaining parts taken from reference TRBV5-4 and TRBJ2-7, reads ETGVTQSPTHLIKTRGQQVTLRCSSQSGHNTVSWYQQALGQGPQFIFQYYREEENGRGNFPPRFSGLQFPNYSSELNVNALELDDSALYLCASSSNTGISYEQYFGPGTRLTVT.

The rearrangement joins TRBV7-2 to TRBJ2-1; 12 nucleotides match TRBD2. This CDR3 region has 17 residues. V was clipped by 4 bases and J by 4 bases; unmatched bases: 8. Germline V gene lookup returns CDR1 SGHTA and CDR2 FQGNSA. CDR3 DNA sequence: TGTGCCAGCAGCTCGAGCCCCGGGACTAGCGGGTACAATGAGCAGTTCTTC. Translation: CASSSSPGTSGYNEQFF.

The chain couples TRBV19 to TRBJ1-4, with D hard to call. The CDR3 is 15 amino acids. The V and J ends lost 4 bases and 8 bases respectively, with 17 bases between them. Germline V gene lookup returns CDR1 LNHDA and CDR2 SQIVND (reference sequence). CDR3 sequence reads: CASSTTTQTGEKLFF. The CDR3 DNA reads TGTGCCAGTAGTACCACGACCCAAACGGGGGAAAAACTGTTTTTT.

This chain uses TRBV5-4 with TRBJ2-7, with 13 bases matching TRBD2. Germline V gene sequence: CDR1 SGHNT, CDR2 YYREEE (reference sequence). The CDR3 spans 15 residues. V shed 4 bases and J 4 bases; nucleotides not matched to a gene: 5. The CDR3, as DNA: TGTGCCAGCAGCCCTGGGACTAGCGGGATGTACGAGCAGTACTTC. Amino acid sequence: CASSPGTSGMYEQYF.

This chain joins TRBV11-2 and TRBJ2-3; D is uncertain. The V end lost 6 bases, the J end lost 2 bases, and 12 bases lay between the germline ends. In germline, CDR1 is SGHAT, CDR2 FQNNGV. The CDR3 contains 14 residues. The DNA for the CDR3 is TGTGCCAGCAGTCCCCAGGTGCCCACAGATACGCAGTATTTT. Translating it yields CASSPQVPTDTQYF.

The CDR3 region is CASSLGTSGRALAGETQYF. The CDR3 coding sequence is TGTGCCAGCAGCTTGGGCACTAGCGGGAGGGCCCTCGCTGGGGAGACCCAGTACTTC. The chain uses TRBV7-9 and TRBJ2-5; TRBD2 matches 13 bases. Germline values: CDR1 SEHNR, CDR2 FQNEAQ (reference sequence). J was trimmed by 5 bases and V by 3 bases; bases with no gene match: 15. This CDR3 comprises 19 residues.

About this clone: One end of the junction is discordant with germline, which a read error may explain. The chain carries TRBV18 and TRBJ1-5; perhaps TRBD1 as D (5 bases). Germline V gives CDR1 KGHSH, CDR2 LQKENI. This CDR3 comprises 13 residues. CDR3 sequence reads: CASSPQDSQPQHF. CDR3 in DNA: TGTGCCAGCTCGCCACAGGATAGCCAGCCCCAGCATTTT.

The CDR3 DNA follows: TGTGCCAGCAGCCTAGGACAGGGGATGGAAAAACTGTTTTTT. Its translation is CASSLGQGMEKLFF. V is TRBV5-8 and J is TRBJ1-4, with 9 positions matching TRBD1. V shed 4 bases and J 8 bases; nucleotides not matched to a gene: 6. There are 14 residues in the CDR3. Germline V gene lookup returns CDR1 SGHTS and CDR2 YDEGEE.

The V call is TRBV18, the J call TRBJ2-5; 11 nucleotides align to TRBD2. The CDR3 length is 16 residues. Germline trimming cut 6 bases from V and 4 bases from J; bases unmatched to any gene: 10. CDR1 and CDR2 from the germline V gene are KGHSH and LQKENI. This CDR3 is CASSPLAGGLGETQYF. The CDR3 nucleotides read TGTGCCAGCTCGCCGCTAGCGGGAGGCCTGGGAGAGACCCAGTACTTC.

This chain connects TRBV18 to TRBJ2-7, with D possibly matching TRBD2 (5 bases). Trimming took 6 bases from V and 5 from J, leaving 14 bases between them. The CDR3 contains 13 residues. Germline-derived CDR1 and CDR2 are KGHSH and LQKENI. DNA for the CDR3: TGTGCCAGCTCTGCCGGGGAAGGGAACGAGCAGTACTTC. Amino acids: CASSAGEGNEQYF.

The V call is TRBV27, the J call TRBJ2-7; 7 bases map to TRBD1. The length of the CDR3 is 14 residues. The germline gives CDR1 MNHEY, CDR2 SMNVEV (reference sequence). V dropped 0 bases and J dropped 2; count of bases not matched to a gene: 1. CDR3 sequence (DNA): TGTGCCAGCAGTTTATCGGGGACAGCCTACGAGCAGTACTTC. This gives the protein CASSLSGTAYEQYF.

The gene calls are TRBV6-1 and TRBJ2-7; TRBD1 aligns across 8 bases. Germline-derived CDR1 and CDR2 are MNHNS and SASEGT. The CDR3 contains 13 residues. V gave up 5 bases and J gave up 6 bases; unmatched junction bases: 6. CDR3: CASSPTTGAEQYF. The CDR3 region has the DNA TGTGCCAGCAGTCCGACGACAGGGGCCGAGCAGTACTTC.

The CDR3 DNA sequence: TGCAGCGTTGGGGGCAGACTAGCGAACACCGGGGAGCTGTTTTTT. Translated: CSVGGRLANTGELFF. J is TRBJ2-2 and V is TRBV29-1; possible D gene TRBD2, 6 bases. Germline CDR1 SQVTM, CDR2 ANQGSEA. V was cut by 4 bases and J by 0 bases, with 12 bases left in between. The length of the CDR3 is 15 residues.

The rearrangement joins TRBV6-5 to TRBJ1-1, with D maybe TRBD1 (6 bases). Germline lookup yields CDR1 MNHEY and CDR2 SVGAGI. Trimming stripped 2 bases from V and 0 bases from J, with 10 bases between. The CDR3 runs to 15 residues. CDR3 sequence (DNA): TGTGCCAGCAGTTACGGGGGCGCAGTGAACACTGAAGCTTTCTTT. It encodes CASSYGGAVNTEAFF.

The chain carries TRBV11-2 and TRBJ1-2, with D hard to call. Trimming pared 1 base from V and 9 bases from J, leaving 15 bases between. The CDR3 is 14 amino acids. CDR1 is SGHAT, CDR2 FQNNGV, per germline. CDR3 in DNA: TGTGCCAGCAGCTTAGGAGACTCGGGTGAGCGCTACACCTTC. It is translated as CASSLGDSGERYTF.

J is TRBJ2-3 and V is TRBV2, with 8 nucleotides matching TRBD2. CDR3 length: 16 residues. V was clipped by 6 bases and J by 2 bases; unmatched bases: 10. The germline V gene encodes CDR1 SNHLY and CDR2 FYNNEI. CDR3 DNA: TGTGCCAGCAGCCTACGGAGCGGGGGCTACACAGATACGCAGTATTTT. As protein: CASSLRSGGYTDTQYF. The full variable domain, rest sourced from reference TRBV2 and TRBJ2-3, is EPEVTQTPSHQVTQMGQEVILRCVPISNHLYFYWYRQILGQKVEFLVSFYNNEISEKSEIFDDQFSVERPDGSNFTLKIRSTKLEDSAMYFCASSLRSGGYTDTQYFGPGTRLTVL.

This chain connects TRBV5-1 to TRBJ1-1; TRBD1 is a possible D gene (6 bases). The V gene's germline CDR1 is SGHRS and CDR2 YFSETQ. V lost 3 bases and J lost 3, with 15 bases in between. The CDR3 contains 15 residues. The CDR3 spells CASSSHQRTDTEAFF. The CDR3 nucleotides are TGCGCCAGCAGCTCCCACCAGCGGACAGACACTGAAGCTTTCTTT.

The chain couples TRBV2 to TRBJ2-7; 9 bases align to TRBD2. V dropped 4 bases and J dropped 5; count of bases not matched to a gene: 9. The germline CDR1 and CDR2 sequences are SNHLY and FYNNEI. The CDR3 loop spans 15 amino acids. In DNA form, the CDR3 reads TGTGCCAGCAGTGTTGGCGGGAGGGCCTCAGACGAGCAGTACTTC. This codes for CASSVGGRASDEQYF.

V usage is TRBV18 and J usage is TRBJ1-3, with D perhaps TRBD1 (5 bases). Deletions cut 4 bases from V and 4 bases from J, with 14 bases between. Per the germline V gene, CDR1 is KGHSH and CDR2 is LQKENI. This CDR3 is 15 amino acids long. The CDR3 reads CASSLLDSSGNTIYF. In DNA, the CDR3 is TGTGCCAGCTCACTTCTCGACAGTTCGGGAAACACCATATATTTT.

The CDR3 sequence: CASSPRDRGDEQYF. DNA of the CDR3: TGTGCCAGCTCACCGAGGGACAGGGGAGACGAGCAGTACTTC. The chain uses TRBV18 and TRBJ2-7, with TRBD1 matching 10 bases. CDR3 length equals 14 residues. The trim removed 3 bases at V and 5 bases at J, leaving 4 bases unmatched. Germline CDR1 and CDR2: KGHSH and LQKENI.

This chain connects TRBV19 to TRBJ1-1; 7 bases line up with TRBD1. From germline, CDR1 is LNHDA and CDR2 SQIVND (reference sequence). This CDR3 comprises 15 residues. With V trimmed by 5 bases and J by 2 bases, 8 bases remained unmatched. CDR3 amino acids: CASSSSGGTNTEAFF. The CDR3 nucleotides are TGTGCCAGTAGTTCATCAGGGGGGACCAACACTGAAGCTTTCTTT.

The J gene is TRBJ2-7, the V gene TRBV27, with a tentative D call TRBD2 (5 bases). The V gene's germline CDR1 is MNHEY and CDR2 SMNVEV (reference sequence). The CDR3 runs to 17 residues. V was pared by 4 bases and J by 7 bases, with 26 bases between. DNA for the CDR3: TGTGCCAGCAGTTCGGCCTCCTTGGGCGGGCGGGCTCTAGAGCAGTACTTC. Translated: CASSSASLGGRALEQYF.

V usage is TRBV6-5 and J usage is TRBJ2-2; TRBD1 aligns across 7 bases. With V trimmed by 7 bases and J by 4 bases, 6 bases remained unmatched. The germline gives CDR1 MNHEY, CDR2 SVGAGI. The CDR3 runs to 14 residues. The CDR3 DNA reads TGTGCCAGCACCAGGACAGGCAGCACCGGGGAGCTGTTTTTT. Its protein is CASTRTGSTGELFF.

This sequence joins TRBV4-1 and TRBJ2-1; TRBD2 might be the D (6 bases). CDR3 length: 16 amino acids. From germline, CDR1 is MGHRA and CDR2 YSYEKL. The V gene lost 2 bases and the J gene lost 6 bases, with 17 bases spanning the gap. CDR3 sequence (DNA): TGCGCCAGCAGCCAAAGGAGGGGCAGGGAGTCCAATGAGCAGTTCTTC. Translated, it gives CASSQRRGRESNEQFF.

This chain connects TRBV4-1 to TRBJ1-2, with 9 bases identical to TRBD1. The junction had 8 bases not matched to a gene; V was cut back by 0 bases and J by 12 bases. Germline V gives CDR1 MGHRA, CDR2 YSYEKL. CDR3 length: 14 residues. The CDR3 reads CASSQERDRELDTF. CDR3 nucleotide sequence: TGCGCCAGCAGCCAAGAGAGGGACAGGGAGTTAGACACCTTC.

This chain links TRBV2 with TRBJ1-1; D gene ambiguous. V lost 4 bases and J 1 base, leaving 7 bases between the germline ends. This CDR3 region has 13 residues. In germline, CDR1 is SNHLY, CDR2 FYNNEI. The CDR3 loop is CASSVETNTEAFF. The CDR3 coding sequence is TGTGCCAGCAGTGTAGAAACGAACACTGAAGCTTTCTTT.

The CDR3 loop reads CASSLGFGGTEAFF. The CDR3 DNA reads TGTGCCAGCAGCTTAGGATTCGGGGGCACTGAAGCTTTCTTT. The chain combines TRBV11-3 with TRBJ1-1, with D tentatively TRBD1 (5 bases). V was clipped by 1 base and J by 4 bases, with 10 bases between them. This CDR3 contains 14 residues. CDR1 and CDR2 (germline): SGHNT, YENEEA.

The CDR3 sequence: CASSLRRQGARTNEKLFF. In nucleotides, the CDR3 is TGTGCCAGCAGCTTAAGGCGGCAGGGGGCTCGGACTAATGAAAAACTGTTTTTT. The rearrangement joins TRBV7-2 to TRBJ1-4, with TRBD1 identical over 8 bases. Germline V gives CDR1 SGHTA, CDR2 FQGNSA. This CDR3 is 18 amino acids long. Germline trimming cut 2 bases from V and 2 bases from J; bases unmatched to any gene: 10.